Below are 9 T cell receptor beta chains sequenced from a single sample in a study of naive and memory T cell subsets (dated by TCRdb to 2015 to 2018). The protocol used for the library was UMI-ligation and nested PCR. These reads were obtained on an Illumina MiSeq. The beta constant-region primer consisted of an equimolar mixture of two oligonucleotides that together covered TRBC1 and TRBC2. Four rounds of PCR, combining the SP2 primer with nested alpha and beta constant-region primers, were used to amplify the ligated cDNA. Through fastp at Q25 and MiXCR, TCRdb rebuilt clones from the public reads, retaining in-frame beta chains. Each entry merges the rows of one CDR3 protein and shows their most common DNA and genes. This sample lists approximately 80,000 distinct CDR3 sequences; over 9% were detected once. The top ten hold 1.2% of the sample. Sequencing was done on a sample of naive CD8+ T cells from blood. This sample's cell subset or site label indicates: naive T cells, CD45RA high CD27+. The receptors come from a human donor in good health.

This clonotype was observed many times. V gene TRBV28 combines with J gene TRBJ2-2; 8 bases match TRBD1. CDR1 and CDR2 from the germline V gene are MDHEN and SYDVKM. This CDR3 comprises 16 residues. V was clipped by 3 bases and J by 5 bases; unmatched bases: 8. Here the CDR3 reads CASSLRTGSGTGELFF. For the CDR3, the DNA is TGTGCCAGCAGTTTGCGGACAGGGTCTGGGACCGGGGAGCTGTTTTTT.

This clonotype has just a few counts. The J gene is TRBJ2-1, the V gene TRBV5-5; no clear D. The germline CDR1 and CDR2 sequences are SGHKS and YYEKEE (reference sequence). Between the trimmed V and J ends, which lost 3 bases and 9 bases, there was a span of 10 bases. The CDR3 runs 12 residues. CDR3 loop: CASSSPPSEQFF. The CDR3 DNA reads as TGTGCCAGCAGCTCCCCCCCCAGTGAGCAGTTCTTC.

Concerning this clonotype itself: With a much larger clone just one base away, this may be a read error. This chain's CDR3 is CSVAVLTSVNYGHTF. The CDR3 region has the DNA TGCAGCGTTGCCGTTCTGACGTCGGTGAACTATGGCCACACCTTC. V usage is TRBV29-1 and J usage is TRBJ1-2; D call uncertain. The CDR3 extends over 15 amino acids. The germline V gene encodes CDR1 SQVTM and CDR2 ANQGSEA.

The sample holds many counts of this clonotype. This sequence joins TRBV20-1 and TRBJ2-4; 7 nucleotides agree with TRBD1. Losses at the gene ends were 0 bases for V and 0 bases for J; bases not matched to a gene: 5. This CDR3 is 16 amino acids long. CDR1 is DFQATT, CDR2 SNEGSKA, per germline (reference sequence). The CDR3 loop reads CSARDTGAEAKNIQYF. CDR3 bases: TGCAGTGCTAGAGATACAGGGGCGGAAGCCAAAAACATTCAGTACTTC.

The V and J genes are TRBV11-2 and TRBJ2-5; TRBD2 matches at 8 bases. Germline-derived CDR1 and CDR2 are SGHAT and FQNNGV. V dropped 1 base and J dropped 0; count of bases not matched to a gene: 10. This CDR3 spans 18 amino acids. CDR3 in amino acids: CASSLVIAGNRYQETQYF. Written as DNA, the CDR3 is TGTGCCAGCAGCTTAGTTATAGCGGGAAACCGGTACCAAGAGACCCAGTACTTC. Variable domain in full (rest from reference TRBV11-2 and TRBJ2-5): EAGVAQSPRYKIIEKRQSVAFWCNPISGHATLYWYQQILGQGPKLLIQFQNNGVVDDSQLPKDRFSAERLKGVDSTLKIQPAKLEDSAVYLCASSLVIAGNRYQETQYFGPGTRLLVL.

The chain employs TRBV27 and TRBJ1-5, with D possibly matching TRBD1 (5 bases). The germline V and J ends were trimmed by 0 bases and 6 bases, with 12 bases remaining between them. Germline CDR1 is MNHEY and CDR2 is SMNVEV (reference sequence). This CDR3 spans 15 amino acids. CDR3 coding DNA: TGTGCCAGCAGTTTATCGGTGGAGGGGCGTCAGCCCCAGCATTTT. Protein product: CASSLSVEGRQPQHF.

There are a few counts of this clonotype. The rearrangement links TRBV5-6 to TRBJ2-1; TRBD1 or TRBD2 may be the D gene (5 bases each). Germline values: CDR1 SGHDT, CDR2 YYEEEE. Trimming took off 3 bases at V and 5 bases at J, with 15 bases between the two ends. The CDR3 is 15 residues long. The CDR3 sequence is CASSSYRDEHNEQFF. The CDR3 region has the DNA TGTGCCAGCAGCTCGTACCGGGACGAACACAATGAGCAGTTCTTC. Full variable domain (outside the CDR3, taken from reference TRBV5-6 and TRBJ2-1): DAGVTQSPTHLIKTRGQQVTLRCSPKSGHDTVSWYQQALGQGPQFIFQYYEEEERQRGNFPDRFSGHQFPNYSSELNVNALLLGDSALYLCASSSYRDEHNEQFFGPGTRLTVL.

This clonotype was detected a few times. This chain uses TRBV27 with TRBJ2-3; TRBD2 matches at 10 bases. V gave up 2 bases and J gave up 3 bases; unmatched junction bases: 8. Germline lookup yields CDR1 MNHEY and CDR2 SMNVEV (reference sequence). The CDR3 spans 17 residues. The CDR3: CASSLGLAGASTDTQYF. CDR3 sequence (DNA): TGTGCCAGCAGTTTAGGGCTAGCGGGAGCCTCTACAGATACGCAGTATTTT.

Ten or more counts support this clonotype. The genes are TRBV6-2 or TRBV6-3 and TRBJ2-1; 8 bases line up with TRBD2. CDR3 length: 21 residues. V shed 2 bases and J 0 bases; nucleotides not matched to a gene: 18. In germline, CDR1 is MNHEY, CDR2 SVGEGT. DNA for the CDR3: TGTGCCAGCAGTTACCCCCCGGACTGGCGGGAGGCCTTAAACTCCTACAATGAGCAGTTCTTC. This gives the protein CASSYPPDWREALNSYNEQFF.